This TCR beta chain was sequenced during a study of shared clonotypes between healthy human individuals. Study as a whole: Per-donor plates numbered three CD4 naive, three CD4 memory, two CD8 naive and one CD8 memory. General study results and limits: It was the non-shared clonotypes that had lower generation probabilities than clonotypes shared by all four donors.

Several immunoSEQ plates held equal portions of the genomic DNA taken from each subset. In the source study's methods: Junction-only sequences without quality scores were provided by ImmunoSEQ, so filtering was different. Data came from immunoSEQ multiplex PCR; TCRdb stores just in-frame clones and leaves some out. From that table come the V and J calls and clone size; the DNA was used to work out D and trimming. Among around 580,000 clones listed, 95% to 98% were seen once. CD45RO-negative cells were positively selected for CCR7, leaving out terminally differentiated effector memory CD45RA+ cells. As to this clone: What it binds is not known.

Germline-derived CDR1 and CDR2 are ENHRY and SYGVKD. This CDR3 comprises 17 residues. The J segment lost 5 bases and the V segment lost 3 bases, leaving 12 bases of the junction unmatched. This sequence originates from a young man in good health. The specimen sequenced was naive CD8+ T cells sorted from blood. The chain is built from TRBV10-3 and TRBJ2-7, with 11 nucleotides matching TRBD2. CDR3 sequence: CAISEGRLAGGHNEQYF. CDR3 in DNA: TGTGCCATCAGTGAAGGAAGGCTAGCGGGAGGTCACAACGAGCAGTACTTC.